Below, 22 T cell receptor beta chains from the same sample are listed, as sequenced in a study of blood T cell repertoires in COVID-19. Sequenced by immunoSEQ multiplex PCR; TCRdb stores in-frame clones only, minus some. The sample holds a few hundred thousand clones; 85% are singletons and the top ten take under 3%. What was sequenced was PBMCs or T cells enriched from blood (not recorded which). The receptors were gathered from a woman aged 50 to 60 who had recovered from COVID-19.

This clone was seen once. V is TRBV27 and J is TRBJ1-4, with D perhaps matching TRBD1 (6 bases). The ends were cut back, 4 bases at V and 8 bases at J, with 17 bases in the middle. CDR1 and CDR2 (germline): MNHEY, SMNVEV (reference sequence). The CDR3 totals 15 residues. The chain's CDR3 is CASSSTGRSEEKLFF. As DNA, the CDR3 is TGTGCCAGCAGTTCCACAGGGCGTAGCGAAGAAAAACTGTTTTTT.

This clone was seen once. The rearrangement links TRBV19 to TRBJ2-5; D gene ambiguous. Germline loops: CDR1 LNHDA, CDR2 SQIVND (reference sequence). The CDR3 runs to 14 residues. V was cut by 1 base and J by 5 bases, with 11 bases left in between. This CDR3 reads CASSIGIVQETQYF. The DNA of the CDR3 is TGTGCCAGTAGTATAGGGATCGTACAGGAGACCCAGTACTTC. Complete variable domain (other parts from reference TRBV19 and TRBJ2-5): DGGITQSPKYLFRKEGQNVTLSCEQNLNHDAMYWYRQDPGQGLRLIYYSQIVNDFQKGDIAEGYSVSREKKESFPLTVTSAQKNPTAFYLCASSIGIVQETQYFGPGTRLLVL.

In nucleotides, the CDR3 is TGTGCCAGCTCACCAAGCGGCAGTTCTGGGGCCAACGTCCTGACTTTC. It codes for CASSPSGSSGANVLTF. The chain uses TRBV18 and TRBJ2-6, with a possible D match to TRBD2 (5 bases). Germline loops: CDR1 KGHSH, CDR2 LQKENI. This CDR3 region has 16 residues. Trimming took off 2 bases at V and 1 base at J, with 9 bases between the two ends.

Concerning this clone: This sample includes further DNA sequences coding for the same CDR3. The chain couples TRBV18 to TRBJ1-3; no firm D call. Germline V gives CDR1 KGHSH, CDR2 LQKENI. Trimming took off 6 bases at V and 2 bases at J, with 5 bases between the two ends. The CDR3 has 12 amino acids. The CDR3 here is CASSPAGNTIYF. CDR3 DNA sequence: TGTGCCAGCTCCCCTGCTGGAAACACCATATATTTT.

The chain carries TRBV11-2 and TRBJ2-2; TRBD2 matches 7 bases. V lost 3 bases, J lost 6 bases, and 7 bases stayed unmatched. There are 15 residues in the CDR3. Germline V gene data show CDR1 as SGHAT and CDR2 as FQNNGV. As DNA, the CDR3 is TGTGCCAGCAGCTTCTCGACGGGGGGTGCCGGGGAGCTGTTTTTT. Amino acids: CASSFSTGGAGELFF.

This chain links TRBV5-4 with TRBJ2-2; 7 positions agree with TRBD1. This CDR3 has 16 amino acids. Germline-derived CDR1 and CDR2 are SGHNT and YYREEE (reference sequence). V was pared by 0 bases and J by 4 bases, with 6 bases of the junction left unmatched. CDR3 nucleotides: TGTGCCAGCAGCTTGGCGAGGGGGCGCAGCACCGGGGAGCTGTTTTTT. This codes for CASSLARGRSTGELFF.

The V and J genes are TRBV11-1 and TRBJ1-1; D gene ambiguous. Per germline, CDR1 SGHAT and CDR2 FQDESV (reference sequence). The CDR3 is 15 amino acids. V was cut by 3 bases and J by 0 bases, with 11 bases left in between. In nucleotides, the CDR3 is TGTGCCAGCAGCTTCGGAGACCGGGTGAACACTGAAGCTTTCTTT. Its translation: CASSFGDRVNTEAFF.

This chain connects TRBV3-1 (or the pseudogene TRBV3-2) to TRBJ2-5, with 8 bases that match TRBD1. The CDR3 totals 15 residues. Germline-derived CDR1 and CDR2 are LGHDT and YNNKEL (reference sequence). V shed 4 bases, J shed 5 bases, and the junction held 9 bases outside the gene matches. The CDR3, as DNA: TGTGCCAGCAGCCCGACAGGGGTGGGAGCGGAGACCCAGTACTTC. Amino acids: CASSPTGVGAETQYF.

CDR3 sequence: CASNQRDYNEQFF. The CDR3 DNA reads TGTGCCAGTAATCAGCGGGATTACAATGAGCAGTTCTTC. The chain uses TRBV19 and TRBJ2-1, with 7 bases aligning to TRBD2. Per the germline V gene, CDR1 is LNHDA and CDR2 is SQIVND (reference sequence). The V segment lost 7 bases and the J segment 4 bases; nucleotides outside the gene matches: 4. The CDR3 length is 13 residues.

The chain uses TRBV4-3 and TRBJ1-2; 8 bases agree with TRBD1. The CDR3 has 17 residues. The ends lost 3 bases at V and 4 bases at J; junction bases unmatched: 13. Germline lookup yields CDR1 LGHNA and CDR2 YSLEER. Here the CDR3 DNA reads TGCGCCAGCAGCCAGGCCACAACAGGGGGATTTGGCTATGGCTACACCTTC. Encoded protein: CASSQATTGGFGYGYTF.

This rearrangement joins TRBV7-2 to TRBJ2-1; no clear D. This CDR3 has 13 amino acids. Germline V CDR1 and CDR2: SGHTA, FQGNSA. The V end lost 1 base, the J end lost 4 bases, and 5 bases lay between the germline ends. CDR3 sequence reads: CASSLVVYNEQFF. The CDR3 DNA reads TGTGCCAGCAGCTTAGTAGTGTACAATGAGCAGTTCTTC. Full variable domain (remainder filled in from reference TRBV7-2 and TRBJ2-1): GAGVSQSPSNKVTEKGKDVELRCDPISGHTALYWYRQSLGQGLEFLIYFQGNSAPDKSGLPSDRFSAERTGGSVSTLTIQRTQQEDSAVYLCASSLVVYNEQFFGPGTRLTVL.

CDR3 DNA: TGCAGCGTGGGGAGAGCGGGGGCGGGTACTGAAGCTTTCTTT. It encodes CSVGRAGAGTEAFF. This chain links TRBV29-1 with TRBJ1-1, with a tentative D call TRBD1 (6 bases). This CDR3 has 14 amino acids. In germline, CDR1 is SQVTM, CDR2 ANQGSEA. The V gene lost 6 bases and the J gene lost 5 bases, with 19 bases spanning the gap. Looking up the rest from reference TRBV29-1 and TRBJ1-1 gives the full variable domain: SAVISQKPSRDICQRGTSLTIQCQVDSQVTMMFWYRQQPGQSLTLIATANQGSEATYESGFVIDKFPISRPNLTFSTLTVSNMSPEDSSIYLCSVGRAGAGTEAFFGQGTRLTVV.

This chain connects TRBV5-1 to TRBJ1-2, with TRBD1 matching over 8 bases. Germline lookup yields CDR1 SGHRS and CDR2 YFSETQ. Trimming removed 6 bases from V and 3 bases from J; junction bases left unmatched: 4. This CDR3 has 13 residues. The CDR3 here is CASNPGGDYGYTF. For the CDR3, the DNA is TGCGCCAGCAACCCAGGGGGCGACTATGGCTACACCTTC.

This clone was detected once. This chain connects TRBV19 to TRBJ1-2; 7 nucleotides match TRBD1. The CDR3 length is 14 residues. The trim removed 8 bases at V and 7 bases at J, leaving 13 bases unmatched. Germline assignment: CDR1 LNHDA and CDR2 SQIVND (reference sequence). CDR3 DNA sequence: TGTGCCAGTTCATCCCTAGGGACAGTCTTTGGCTACACCTTC. This sequence encodes CASSSLGTVFGYTF.

J is TRBJ1-2 and V is TRBV10-3; 10 bases agree with TRBD1. This CDR3 comprises 11 residues. The trim removed 11 bases at V and 7 bases at J, leaving 4 bases unmatched. Germline loops: CDR1 ENHRY, CDR2 SYGVKD. The CDR3 reads CAAGTGVGYTF. As DNA, the CDR3 is TGTGCCGCCGGGACAGGGGTTGGCTACACCTTC.

J is TRBJ1-1 and V is TRBV29-1; D not certain. CDR3 length equals 12 residues. Germline V lookup: CDR1 SQVTM, CDR2 ANQGSEA. V was pared by 3 bases and J by 1 base, with 6 bases between. This CDR3 is CSVEAENTEAFF. CDR3 DNA sequence: TGCAGCGTTGAGGCAGAGAACACTGAAGCTTTCTTT.

This chain uses TRBV12-3 or TRBV12-4 with TRBJ2-1; D remains unclear. The CDR3 is made up of 13 amino acids. V was clipped by 3 bases and J by 2 bases, with 5 bases between them. CDR3 nucleotides: TGTGCCAGCAGTTTCACACCCTACAATGAGCAGTTCTTC. It translates to CASSFTPYNEQFF.

The V gene is TRBV9, the J gene TRBJ2-7, with TRBD2 matching over 8 bases. The CDR3 totals 14 residues. Unmatched junction bases numbered 1, after V lost 0 bases and J lost 2 bases. Germline V lookup: CDR1 SGDLS, CDR2 YYNGEE. CDR3 residues: CASSVGSGTYEQYF. The CDR3 coding sequence is TGTGCCAGCAGCGTAGGTAGCGGGACCTACGAGCAGTACTTC. Complete variable domain (other parts from reference TRBV9 and TRBJ2-7): DSGVTQTPKHLITATGQRVTLRCSPRSGDLSVYWYQQSLDQGLQFLIQYYNGEERAKGNILERFSAQQFPDLHSELNLSSLELGDSALYFCASSVGSGTYEQYFGPGTRLTVT.

The DNA of the CDR3 is TGTGCCTGGACCACAGGGCGGAAGACCGGGGAGCTGTTTTTT. It is translated as CAWTTGRKTGELFF. The chain carries TRBV30 and TRBJ2-2, with D perhaps TRBD1 (6 bases). This CDR3 has 14 amino acids. Trimming took off 4 bases at V and 5 bases at J, with 14 bases between the two ends. Germline V lookup: CDR1 GTSNPN, CDR2 SVGIG (reference sequence).

V gene TRBV28 combines with J gene TRBJ1-4; 11 bases fit TRBD1. Germline CDR1 MDHEN, CDR2 SYDVKM. This CDR3 has 14 residues. The junction had 4 bases not matched to a gene; V was cut back by 6 bases and J by 7 bases. The CDR3 sequence is CASRWTGGREKLFF. For the CDR3, the DNA is TGTGCCAGCAGGTGGACAGGGGGCCGTGAAAAACTGTTTTTT.

This clone came up once. The CDR3 DNA is TGTGCCAGTAGTGGAATCGGGGGACAGGGCCGCACAGATACGCAGTATTTT. Amino acid sequence: CASSGIGGQGRTDTQYF. The chain is built from TRBV19 and TRBJ2-3; 9 bases map to TRBD1. Germline trimming cut 5 bases from V and 1 base from J; bases unmatched to any gene: 10. This CDR3 contains 17 residues. The germline V gene has CDR1 LNHDA and CDR2 SQIVND (reference sequence).

This chain links TRBV18 with TRBJ1-3; D may be TRBD1 (5 bases). CDR1 is KGHSH and CDR2 is LQKENI in the germline V gene. V was shortened by 6 bases and J by 0 bases, with 15 bases between the two germline ends. CDR3 size: 16 residues. The DNA of the CDR3 is TGTGCCAGCTCTGGAGGGACGTCCAACTCTGGAAACACCATATATTTT. It specifies CASSGGTSNSGNTIYF. Full variable domain (rest looked up from reference TRBV18 and TRBJ1-3): NAGVMQNPRHLVRRRGQEARLRCSPMKGHSHVYWYRQLPEEGLKFMVYLQKENIIDESGMPKERFSAEFPKEGPSILRIQQVVRGDSAAYFCASSGGTSNSGNTIYFGEGSWLTVV.